This TCR beta chain was recorded in a study of vaccination and CD4 T cells after COVID-19. Study-level background: In the convalescent group, nasal swab PCR was SARS-CoV-2 positive; about 10 cases were mild and one severe. Overlapping spike peptides served as the stimulus for the cells. These peptides came from SARS-CoV-2 and from the common cold coronaviruses HCoV-NL63, HCoV-OC43 and HCoV-229E.

At the Johns Hopkins FTIC core, DNA taken from cultured CD4+ T cells was sequenced by way of the Oncomine TCR Beta short-read assay. TCRdb ran MiXCR on the PCR reads and lists one entry per CDR3 protein. The sample yields 20,000 to 25,000 distinct CDR3 sequences, around 45% seen once. Concerning this clonotype itself: Its antigen is still unknown.

As for treatment: roughly nine-day PBMC culture with coronavirus spike peptide pools or control peptides (ViraFEST assay). IL-2 (around 10 IU/ml) and peptide pools (about 10 ug/ml) were added to cultures of some 2.2 million PBMCs per well. The CDR3 contains 15 residues. Unmatched junction bases numbered 7, after V lost 5 bases and J lost 4 bases. The germline V gene has CDR1 SGHVS and CDR2 FQNEAQ. The receptor's source is a human donor who had recovered from COVID-19. The V and J genes are TRBV7-8 and TRBJ2-1, with 8 bases aligning to TRBD2. Material: CD4+ T cells from blood, cultured in vitro. DNA of the CDR3: TGTGCCAGCAGCCCTACGGGGGGGCTTTACAATGAGCAGTTCTTC. This gives the protein CASSPTGGLYNEQFF.